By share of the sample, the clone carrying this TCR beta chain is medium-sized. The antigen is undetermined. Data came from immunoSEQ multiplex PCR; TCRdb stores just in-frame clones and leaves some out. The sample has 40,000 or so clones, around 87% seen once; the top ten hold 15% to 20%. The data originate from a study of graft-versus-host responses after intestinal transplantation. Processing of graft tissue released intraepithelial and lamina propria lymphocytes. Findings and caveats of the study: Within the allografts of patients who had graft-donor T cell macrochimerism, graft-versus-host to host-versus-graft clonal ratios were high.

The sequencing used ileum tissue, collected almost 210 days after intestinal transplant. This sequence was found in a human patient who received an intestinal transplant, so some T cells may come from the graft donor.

The CDR3 spells CASSERAGEYEQYF. CDR3 coding DNA: TGCGCCAGCAGTGAGCGGGCAGGGGAATACGAGCAGTACTTC. V gene TRBV10-2 combines with J gene TRBJ2-7, with D possibly being TRBD1 (6 bases). Trimming took 2 bases from V and 4 from J, leaving 12 bases between them. CDR1 and CDR2 from the germline V gene are WSHSY and SAAADI. There are 14 residues in the CDR3.